The clone carrying this T cell receptor beta chain was detected ten times or more. Its antigen is as yet unknown. The sample is drawn from a study of blood T cells in healthy people across ages. Findings of the study overall: Naive CD4+ cell counts and diversity both ran higher in long-lived than in aged donors.

A second PCR of 7 to 11 cycles used a sample-barcoded 5' primer and a J-beta primer mix. Every cDNA was tagged by a template-switch adaptor with 12 random nucleotides. One entry per CDR3 protein results from TCRdb running MiXCR on the 5' RACE reads. The data hold more than 750,000 distinct CDR3 sequences, with 25% to 35% observed a single time. Germline V lookup: CDR1 SQVTM, CDR2 ANQGSEA. The CDR3 has 14 residues. The junction had 8 bases not matched to a gene; V was cut back by 7 bases and J by 4 bases. The same sample was also studied in work on T cells of mothers and their children. In that study: Each child contributed millions of TCR beta CDR3 reads, while each mother contributed over 9.5 million. Thymic selection shapes TCR recombination output in related pairs, and it does so similarly in unrelated pairs.

Sequencing was performed on blood. The receptor's source is a woman in her thirties or forties in good health. V usage is TRBV29-1 and J usage is TRBJ2-2; 8 bases line up with TRBD1. CDR3 in amino acids: CSALDRAGTGELFF. CDR3 DNA: TGCAGCGCCCTGGACAGGGCGGGCACCGGGGAGCTGTTTTTT.